Below, 11 T cell receptor beta chains from the same sample are listed, as sequenced in a study of OX40 agonist ivuxolimab in advanced cancers. The data were produced by immunoSEQ multiplex PCR, yet TCRdb's version contains in-frame clones alone and is incomplete. Seen here are 35,000 to 45,000 clones, around 83% observed once, and the top ten hold 20% to 25%. The source material was CD4+ or CD8+ T cells sorted from blood, sampled in a trial of the OX40 agonist ivuxolimab. The receptors were gathered from an adult with an advanced solid tumor such as melanoma, head and neck, liver or kidney cancer.

V usage is TRBV11-2 and J usage is TRBJ2-2; no definite D call. Germline CDR1 SGHAT, CDR2 FQNNGV. The CDR3 extends over 13 amino acids. Trimming took off 2 bases at V and 4 bases at J, with 5 bases between the two ends. CDR3 DNA: TGTGCCAGCAGCTTAAGGGTCACCGGGGAGCTGTTTTTT. The encoded protein is CASSLRVTGELFF.

This clone has only a few counts. The chain uses TRBV6-5 and TRBJ1-1; tentatively, D is TRBD1 (5 bases). CDR3 length: 15 residues. Looked up from germline, CDR1 is MNHEY and CDR2 is SVGAGI. V was trimmed by 4 bases and J by 1 base, leaving 13 bases between them. This chain's CDR3 is CASSLSGNGNTEAFF. CDR3 DNA sequence: TGTGCCAGCAGTTTATCAGGGAACGGGAACACTGAAGCTTTCTTT.

The V and J genes are TRBV27 and TRBJ2-2; a possible D gene is TRBD2 (7 bases). Deletions cut 0 bases from V and 5 bases from J, with 13 bases between. Germline V CDR1 and CDR2: MNHEY, SMNVEV (reference sequence). This CDR3 region has 16 residues. The CDR3 DNA reads as TGTGCCAGCAGTTTATCGCGGGGGCCAGTTACCGGGGAGCTGTTTTTT. Translation gives CASSLSRGPVTGELFF.

V usage is TRBV6-5 and J usage is TRBJ2-7; a weak D match, TRBD1 (6 bases). From germline, CDR1 is MNHEY and CDR2 SVGAGI. The V end was cut by 4 bases, the J end by 5 bases, with 9 bases between. CDR3 length: 12 amino acids. The CDR3 bases are TGTGCCAGCAGTTTAGGGACAAACGAGCAGTACTTC. Its translation is CASSLGTNEQYF.

This sequence joins TRBV14 and TRBJ1-2, with unresolved D. Germline CDR1 and CDR2: SGHDN and FVKESK. The germline V and J ends were trimmed by 0 bases and 2 bases, with 4 bases remaining between them. The CDR3 has 13 residues. CDR3 DNA sequence: TGTGCCAGCAGCCAAGATGGGAACTATGGCTACACCTTC. Protein: CASSQDGNYGYTF.

The V and J genes are TRBV9 and TRBJ2-6; D gene unclear. The V gene's germline CDR1 is SGDLS and CDR2 YYNGEE. The CDR3 totals 15 residues. The V and J ends lost 3 bases and 0 bases respectively, with 7 bases between them. CDR3 coding DNA: TGTGCCAGCAGCGAAGACAACTCTGGGGCCAACGTCCTGACTTTC. Its protein product is CASSEDNSGANVLTF.

V gene TRBV6-5 combines with J gene TRBJ1-5; 8 nucleotides agree with TRBD1. Germline V gene data show CDR1 as MNHEY and CDR2 as SVGAGI. V shed 4 bases, J shed 7 bases, and the junction held 6 bases outside the gene matches. The CDR3 is 14 residues long. The CDR3 DNA reads as TGTGCCAGCAGTTCAGGGGGCGGAAGGCAGCCCCAGCATTTT. This gives the protein CASSSGGGRQPQHF.

The V and J genes are TRBV13 and TRBJ1-6; TRBD1 agrees at 8 bases. The CDR3 is 16 amino acids. Losses at the gene ends were 0 bases for V and 8 bases for J; bases not matched to a gene: 6. The germline gives CDR1 PRHDT, CDR2 FYEKMQ (reference sequence). The CDR3 spells CASSLGRTGRDSPLHF. The CDR3 DNA reads TGTGCCAGCAGCTTAGGTCGGACAGGGAGGGATTCACCCCTCCACTTT.

The CDR3 spells CASSNAGLWTGELFF. CDR3 sequence (DNA): TGTGCCAGCAGTAATGCGGGCCTCTGGACCGGGGAGCTGTTTTTT. This sequence joins TRBV5-3 and TRBJ2-2; possible D gene TRBD2, 5 bases. TRBV5-3 is noted as an ORF with a role that remains uncertain. The CDR3 sequence is 15 residues long. The ends were cut back, 8 bases at V and 5 bases at J, with 19 bases in the middle.

The chain uses TRBV7-9 and TRBJ2-7; no definite D call. The CDR3 consists of 13 residues. With 3 bases removed from V and 0 bases from J, the gap between germline ends came to 6 bases. Per the germline V gene, CDR1 is SEHNR and CDR2 is FQNEAQ (reference sequence). The CDR3 loop is CASSFGSSYEQYV. In DNA, the CDR3 is TGTGCCAGCAGCTTCGGCAGCTCCTACGAGCAGTACGTC.

The genes are TRBV9 and TRBJ2-2, with 7 bases matching TRBD1. CDR3 length equals 16 residues. Germline lookup yields CDR1 SGDLS and CDR2 YYNGEE. V lost 0 bases, J lost 5 bases, and 7 bases stayed unmatched. In nucleotides, the CDR3 is TGTGCCAGCAGCGTAGGATGGGACAGCCTTACCGGGGAGCTGTTTTTT. This encodes CASSVGWDSLTGELFF.